These 31 T cell receptor beta chains were all obtained from the same sample, sequenced in a study of blood T cell dynamics during melanoma immunotherapy. Libraries were prepared by immunoSEQ multiplex PCR; TCRdb keeps only in-frame clonotypes and omits some of them. The sample has 3,500 to 5,500 clones, 90% to 98% seen once. The time point was: pre-treatment baseline. Sequenced material: effector memory CD8+ T cells from blood, taken from a patient treated with checkpoint blockade. These TCRs come from a human donor with melanoma.

The V call is TRBV7-8, the J call TRBJ2-5, with D perhaps matching TRBD2 (6 bases). Trimming took off 1 base at V and 1 base at J, with 10 bases between the two ends. In germline, CDR1 is SGHVS, CDR2 FQNEAQ. This CDR3 has 15 residues. The chain's CDR3 is CASSLGGDIQETQYF. The CDR3 bases are TGTGCCAGCAGCTTAGGGGGGGATATCCAAGAGACCCAGTACTTC.

The gene calls are TRBV28 and TRBJ1-5; D is undetermined. Germline-derived CDR1 and CDR2 are MDHEN and SYDVKM. There are 12 residues in the CDR3. V shed 3 bases and J shed 3 bases, with 3 bases lying between them. CDR3 bases: TGTGCCAGCAGTTTTAACAATCAGCCCCAGCATTTT. Translation gives CASSFNNQPQHF.

V usage is TRBV5-5 and J usage is TRBJ2-7; D uncertain. The CDR3 runs 13 residues. Trimming left V 0 bases short and J 0 bases short, with 4 bases between. In germline, CDR1 is SGHKS, CDR2 YYEKEE (reference sequence). CDR3 DNA sequence: TGTGCCAGCAGCTTGGAGGTCTCCTACGAGCAGTACTTC. It codes for CASSLEVSYEQYF.

The chain couples TRBV28 to TRBJ1-2; D call uncertain. The germline V gene encodes CDR1 MDHEN and CDR2 SYDVKM. V was trimmed by 6 bases and J by 0 bases, leaving 14 bases between them. The CDR3 consists of 15 residues. The CDR3 nucleotides are TGTGCCAGCAGCTCTTCGGCCTTAGCTAACTATGGCTACACCTTC. Translated, it gives CASSSSALANYGYTF.

This chain joins TRBV4-1 and TRBJ2-7; D gene ambiguous. Trimming took off 4 bases at V and 5 bases at J, with 18 bases between the two ends. This CDR3 contains 15 residues. Looked up from germline, CDR1 is MGHRA and CDR2 is YSYEKL. CDR3 DNA sequence: TGCGCCAGCAGCCCCTCGCCCGGGCGGAGCCACGAGCAGTACTTC. It translates to CASSPSPGRSHEQYF.

The chain is built from TRBV2 and TRBJ2-1; 14 nucleotides agree with TRBD2. The J segment lost 2 bases and the V segment lost 8 bases, leaving 5 bases of the junction unmatched. CDR1 and CDR2 (germline): SNHLY, FYNNEI. The CDR3 is made up of 16 amino acids. The CDR3 DNA reads as TGTGCCAGCGGAGGGACTAGCGGGAGCCCCTACAATGAGCAGTTCTTC. Amino acids: CASGGTSGSPYNEQFF.

The chain carries TRBV10-1 and TRBJ2-4; D is possibly TRBD2 (6 bases). The CDR3 runs to 17 residues. Trimming removed 8 bases from V and 1 base from J, with 21 bases in between. Per the germline V gene, CDR1 is WNHNN and CDR2 is SYGVQD (reference sequence). The CDR3 sequence: CASDLRDQRAAKNIQYF. The CDR3 region has the DNA TGCGCCAGCGACCTCCGGGACCAGCGGGCCGCCAAAAACATTCAGTACTTC.

This chain links TRBV27 with TRBJ2-2; possibly TRBD2 for D (5 bases). CDR3 length equals 16 residues. V lost 3 bases to trimming and J lost 0 bases, with 11 bases between them. CDR1 MNHEY and CDR2 SMNVEV come from the germline V gene (reference sequence). The CDR3 region has the DNA TGTGCCAGCAGTTTCCTAGAGAGGGCGAACACCGGGGAGCTGTTTTTT. This codes for CASSFLERANTGELFF.

The chain has TRBV13 and TRBJ2-7; a weak D match, TRBD2 (5 bases). This CDR3 has 15 residues. Germline CDR1 and CDR2: PRHDT and FYEKMQ (reference sequence). Deletions cut 0 bases from V and 6 bases from J, with 15 bases between. The CDR3 protein is CASSLGGLASGEQYF. CDR3 sequence (DNA): TGTGCCAGCAGCTTAGGCGGGCTAGCATCAGGCGAGCAGTACTTC.

This chain links TRBV7-9 with TRBJ1-1, with 7 positions matching TRBD1. Germline V gene sequence: CDR1 SEHNR, CDR2 FQNEAQ (reference sequence). J lost 0 bases, V lost 4 bases, and 8 bases had no gene match. CDR3 size: 16 residues. CDR3: CASSSLDRWMNTEAFF. The DNA for the CDR3 is TGTGCCAGCAGCTCCCTGGACAGGTGGATGAACACTGAAGCTTTCTTT.

CDR3 protein: CASSVLAGVGNEQFF. CDR3 DNA sequence: TGTGCCAGCAGTGTACTAGCGGGAGTGGGTAATGAGCAGTTCTTC. The chain joins TRBV6-1 to TRBJ2-1; 11 bases match TRBD2. Trimming took 4 bases from V and 7 from J; bases not matched to a gene: 6. The CDR3 has 15 residues. Germline CDR1 and CDR2: MNHNS and SASEGT.

CDR3 nucleotide sequence: TGTGCCACCGAGGGGACAGGGGTATTCTACGAGCAGTACTTC. Its protein is CATEGTGVFYEQYF. This rearrangement joins TRBV10-3 to TRBJ2-7; 10 nucleotides agree with TRBD1. V was pared by 10 bases and J by 3 bases, with 9 bases of the junction left unmatched. The CDR3 has 14 residues. Germline assignment: CDR1 ENHRY and CDR2 SYGVKD.

This sequence joins TRBV7-2 and TRBJ1-3, with D uncertain. In germline, CDR1 is SGHTA, CDR2 FQGNSA. The V end was cut by 5 bases, the J end by 6 bases, with 23 bases between. This CDR3 is 17 amino acids long. CDR3 sequence (DNA): TGTGCCAGCAGCCGCACCCCCGGACGGTTCCTCCAAAACACCATATATTTT. This gives the protein CASSRTPGRFLQNTIYF.

The chain uses TRBV27 and TRBJ2-7; 9 nucleotides line up with TRBD1. The CDR3 is 14 residues long. Trimming took 5 bases from V and 3 from J; bases not matched to a gene: 5. CDR1 is MNHEY, CDR2 SMNVEV, per germline (reference sequence). DNA for the CDR3: TGTGCCAGCAGTCACGGGACAGGGTTCTACGAGCAGTACTTC. Protein sequence: CASSHGTGFYEQYF.

This clone was observed a handful of times. This chain links TRBV5-8 with TRBJ2-3; TRBD2 aligns across 12 bases. CDR1 is SGHTS and CDR2 is YDEGEE in the germline V gene. V was clipped by 3 bases and J by 2 bases; unmatched bases: 10. The CDR3 totals 18 residues. Here the CDR3 reads CASSSPKTSGSLTDTQYF. CDR3 nucleotide sequence: TGTGCCAGCAGCTCTCCTAAGACTAGCGGGAGTCTCACAGATACGCAGTATTTT.

This chain connects TRBV16 to TRBJ1-1, with a tentative D call TRBD1 (5 bases). Germline V gene lookup returns CDR1 KGHSY and CDR2 FQNENV. V lost 5 bases and J 2 bases, leaving 18 bases between the germline ends. The CDR3 totals 16 residues. The CDR3 DNA reads TGTGCCAGCAGCAGGGGACCAGGGTATCTCAACACTGAAGCTTTCTTT. Its protein is CASSRGPGYLNTEAFF.

V usage is TRBV28 and J usage is TRBJ2-1, with 8 bases matching TRBD1. The CDR3 totals 17 residues. J gave up 2 bases and V 6 bases, and 12 bases lay outside the gene matches. Germline V gene lookup returns CDR1 MDHEN and CDR2 SYDVKM. CDR3 nucleotides: TGTGCCAGCAGCTTGACAGGGGCCGTGTCTCCCTACAATGAGCAGTTCTTC. This gives the protein CASSLTGAVSPYNEQFF.

The chain joins TRBV13 to TRBJ2-4; 7 bases align to TRBD1. Unmatched junction bases numbered 9, after V lost 1 base and J lost 9 bases. The CDR3 contains 15 residues. Germline assignment: CDR1 PRHDT and CDR2 FYEKMQ (reference sequence). The CDR3 DNA is TGTGCCAGCAGCTTAGTAGGCCAGGGGGAAGGCATTCAGTACTTC. It codes for CASSLVGQGEGIQYF.

The chain couples TRBV27 to TRBJ2-7; 7 bases agree with TRBD2. CDR1 and CDR2 (germline): MNHEY, SMNVEV (reference sequence). This CDR3 is 12 amino acids long. V trimming: 2 bases; J trimming: 5 bases; junction bases outside the gene matches: 0. The CDR3 bases are TGTGCCAGCAGTTTACGGGGGGACGAGCAGTACTTC. Translation gives CASSLRGDEQYF.

The chain combines TRBV7-4 with TRBJ1-5; 9 nucleotides agree with TRBD1. CDR1 and CDR2 (germline): SGHVT, SQSDAQ. V was pared by 2 bases and J by 0 bases, with 14 bases of the junction left unmatched. The CDR3 is 20 amino acids. The CDR3 here is CASSLQGDRAPRYSNQPQHF. As DNA, the CDR3 is TGTGCCAGCAGCTTACAGGGGGACAGGGCCCCCCGCTATAGCAATCAGCCCCAGCATTTT.

The chain links TRBV6-5 to TRBJ1-1; D not certain. CDR1 MNHEY and CDR2 SVGAGI come from the germline V gene. Trimming cost V 6 bases and J 1 base, with 9 bases left between them. The CDR3 is made up of 13 amino acids. CDR3 sequence reads: CASSIDTNTEAFF. The CDR3 DNA sequence: TGTGCCAGCAGCATAGACACGAACACTGAAGCTTTCTTT.

The V and J genes are TRBV10-3 and TRBJ2-1; 12 positions match TRBD2. The length of the CDR3 is 14 residues. Germline V CDR1 and CDR2: ENHRY, SYGVKD. V shed 4 bases and J 7 bases; nucleotides not matched to a gene: 2. The CDR3 DNA follows: TGTGCCATCAGTGGACTAGCGGGAGTGAATGAGCAGTTCTTC. Translation gives CAISGLAGVNEQFF.

V gene TRBV28 combines with J gene TRBJ1-4; TRBD1 matches 7 bases. The CDR3 contains 18 residues. The V segment lost 6 bases and the J segment 3 bases; nucleotides outside the gene matches: 16. Germline V gene sequence: CDR1 MDHEN, CDR2 SYDVKM. The CDR3 DNA is TGTGCCAGCAGCCCACCAGACCCCGACAGGGTTCCTAATGAAAAACTGTTTTTT. Protein: CASSPPDPDRVPNEKLFF.

The CDR3 nucleotides are TGTGCCAGCAGCATGACCTCCTTCGGCGATGAGCAGTTCTTC. Its translation is CASSMTSFGDEQFF. This rearrangement joins TRBV11-2 to TRBJ2-1; D uncertain. V lost 5 bases to trimming and J lost 8 bases, with 16 bases between them. Germline assignment: CDR1 SGHAT and CDR2 FQNNGV. The CDR3 spans 14 residues.

The gene calls are TRBV5-6 and TRBJ2-1; D not certain. Trimming removed 0 bases at V and 6 bases at J, with 7 bases between. The CDR3 is 13 residues long. Germline CDR1 and CDR2: SGHDT and YYEEEE. In DNA, the CDR3 is TGTGCCAGCAGCTTGGGGGCGAGCAATGAGCAGTTCTTC. Translation gives CASSLGASNEQFF. The full variable domain, its missing parts supplied by reference TRBV5-6 and TRBJ2-1, is DAGVTQSPTHLIKTRGQQVTLRCSPKSGHDTVSWYQQALGQGPQFIFQYYEEEERQRGNFPDRFSGHQFPNYSSELNVNALLLGDSALYLCASSLGASNEQFFGPGTRLTVL.

The V gene is TRBV4-2, the J gene TRBJ2-2; TRBD2 matches at 12 bases. Germline lookup yields CDR1 LGHNA and CDR2 YNFKEQ. The CDR3 sequence is 16 residues long. The V segment lost 5 bases and the J segment 4 bases; nucleotides outside the gene matches: 5. The CDR3 DNA reads as TGTGCCAGCAGCTTACAGACTAGCGGGGGCACCGGGGAGCTGTTTTTT. Translating gives CASSLQTSGGTGELFF.

This chain joins TRBV4-1 and TRBJ2-7, with a weak D call TRBD2 (6 bases). The V end lost 4 bases, the J end lost 7 bases, and 20 bases lay between the germline ends. This CDR3 comprises 15 residues. Looked up from germline, CDR1 is MGHRA and CDR2 is YSYEKL. This chain's CDR3 is CASSPTGGGSVEQYF. The CDR3 nucleotides are TGCGCCAGCAGCCCCACCGGGGGAGGCTCGGTAGAGCAGTACTTC.

The chain uses TRBV10-3 and TRBJ2-1; 9 bases fit TRBD1. Germline trimming cut 11 bases from V and 5 bases from J; bases unmatched to any gene: 10. Looked up from germline, CDR1 is ENHRY and CDR2 is SYGVKD. This CDR3 region has 14 residues. CDR3 DNA sequence: TGTGCCGTTAGGGGGACAGGGACCCACAATGAGCAGTTCTTC. Protein product: CAVRGTGTHNEQFF.

The rearrangement uses TRBV5-1 and TRBJ2-7; 8 nucleotides match TRBD2. The CDR3 is made up of 21 amino acids. Germline V lookup: CDR1 SGHRS, CDR2 YFSETQ. J lost 3 bases, V lost 3 bases, and 26 bases had no gene match. The CDR3 sequence: CASSWGVGGAGDTGIGYEQYF. The CDR3 DNA reads as TGCGCCAGCAGCTGGGGGGTGGGAGGAGCGGGAGACACCGGTATAGGCTACGAGCAGTACTTC.

The CDR3 region has the DNA TGTGCAAGTCGCTTAGCCCTAGCGGGAGACGAGCAGTACTTC. This encodes CASRLALAGDEQYF. The rearrangement uses TRBV12-2 and TRBJ2-7; the D call of TRBD2 is as the table states it, not checked on the DNA. TRBV12-2 is noted as a pseudogene. The CDR3 has 14 amino acids.

The chain joins TRBV5-6 to TRBJ2-1; weak D call: TRBD2 (6 bases). V lost 2 bases and J lost 6, with 9 bases in between. The CDR3 has 13 amino acids. Germline V CDR1 and CDR2: SGHDT, YYEEEE. For the CDR3, the DNA is TGTGCCAGCAGCTTTGCCGGGGGCAATGAGCAGTTCTTC. Amino acids: CASSFAGGNEQFF.